The 17 T cell receptor beta chains given below trace back to one sample, sequenced in a study of blood T cell repertoires in COVID-19 (dated by TCRdb to 2020 to 2022). The library was built by means of the immunoSEQ multiplex PCR assay. Here the immuneACCESS table is served through TCRdb, limited to in-frame sequences with V and J called. Missing clones are a known gap in these copies; in checked studies unresolved V genes cover under half, and the rest lacks a known reason. Recorded for this sample are roughly 220,000 clones; around 90% of them occurred a single time. The ten largest clones add up to over 12% of the sample. The sample comprised PBMCs or T cells enriched from blood (not recorded which). The receptor source for this set is a man aged 25 to 45 who had been exposed to COVID-19.

V usage is TRBV15 and J usage is TRBJ1-5; the D is unclear. This CDR3 is 13 amino acids long. Germline CDR1 is LNHNV and CDR2 is YYDKDF (reference sequence). V was clipped by 0 bases and J by 4 bases, with 4 bases between them. The chain's CDR3 is CATSRDPNQPQHF. The CDR3 DNA is TGTGCCACCAGCAGAGATCCGAATCAGCCCCAGCATTTT.

The chain recombines TRBV16 with TRBJ1-2; no definite D call. CDR1 is KGHSY, CDR2 FQNENV, per germline. The germline V and J ends were trimmed by 2 bases and 8 bases, with 9 bases remaining between them. The CDR3 covers 12 residues. The CDR3 here is CASSQTTGGYTF. CDR3 sequence (DNA): TGTGCCAGCAGCCAAACCACGGGGGGCTACACCTTC. The full variable domain, completed using reference TRBV16 and TRBJ1-2, is GEEVAQTPKHLVRGEGQKAKLYCAPIKGHSYVFWYQQVLKNEFKFLISFQNENVFDETGMPKERFSAKCLPNSPCSLEIQATKLEDSAVYFCASSQTTGGYTFGSGTRLTVV.

This chain connects TRBV27 to TRBJ1-2; 8 nucleotides agree with TRBD1. The length of the CDR3 is 13 residues. Germline values: CDR1 MNHEY, CDR2 SMNVEV (reference sequence). V shed 3 bases, J shed 5 bases, and the junction held 2 bases outside the gene matches. In nucleotides, the CDR3 is TGTGCCAGCAGTTTTAGACAGGGGTATGGCTACACCTTC. It encodes CASSFRQGYGYTF.

CDR3 sequence reads: CATAQGAMFEQFF. For the CDR3, the DNA is TGTGCCACCGCACAGGGGGCAATGTTTGAGCAGTTCTTC. The V call is TRBV19, the J call TRBJ2-1; 9 bases line up with TRBD1. Germline lookup yields CDR1 LNHDA and CDR2 SQIVND (reference sequence). J gave up 9 bases and V 10 bases, and 10 bases lay outside the gene matches. The CDR3 contains 13 residues. The whole variable domain, filled in from reference TRBV19 and TRBJ2-1, reads DGGITQSPKYLFRKEGQNVTLSCEQNLNHDAMYWYRQDPGQGLRLIYYSQIVNDFQKGDIAEGYSVSREKKESFPLTVTSAQKNPTAFYLCATAQGAMFEQFFGPGTRLTVL.

The V call is TRBV5-1, the J call TRBJ2-3; D may be TRBD2 (6 bases). Germline CDR1 SGHRS, CDR2 YFSETQ. Trimming removed 4 bases at V and 2 bases at J, with 8 bases between. The CDR3 contains 13 residues. Here the CDR3 reads CASSRGVTDTQYF. CDR3 nucleotide sequence: TGCGCCAGCAGCCGCGGGGTCACAGATACGCAGTATTTT.

This chain joins TRBV15 and TRBJ1-2; tentative D call: TRBD1 (5 bases). V was cut by 4 bases and J by 2 bases, with 23 bases left in between. CDR3 length: 18 residues. The V gene's germline CDR1 is LNHNV and CDR2 YYDKDF (reference sequence). The DNA of the CDR3 is TGTGCCACCAGCACGGACATTACTCGTTTTGTTCCAAACTATGGCTACACCTTC. Its translation: CATSTDITRFVPNYGYTF.

The V gene is TRBV7-3, the J gene TRBJ2-1, with 9 bases fitting TRBD2. The germline CDR1 and CDR2 sequences are SGHTA and FQGTGA. The CDR3 totals 15 residues. The junction had 8 bases not matched to a gene; V was cut back by 2 bases and J by 9 bases. The CDR3 bases are TGTGCCAGCAGCTTAGTAGCGGGGGAAGTGGGTGAGCAGTTCTTC. Translated: CASSLVAGEVGEQFF.

The J gene is TRBJ1-1, the V gene TRBV9, with 8 positions matching TRBD1. After removal of 0 bases from V and 3 bases from J, the junction contained 7 bases not matched to a gene. The CDR3 spans 16 residues. Germline lookup yields CDR1 SGDLS and CDR2 YYNGEE. The CDR3 here is CASSVGSGGVDTEAFF. The CDR3 nucleotides read TGTGCCAGCAGCGTAGGATCAGGGGGCGTCGACACTGAAGCTTTCTTT.

The gene calls are TRBV11-3 and TRBJ2-5; D unresolved. There are 13 residues in the CDR3. V was shortened by 2 bases and J by 5 bases, with 9 bases between the two germline ends. CDR1 and CDR2 (germline): SGHNT, YENEEA. The CDR3 is CASSLMAAETQYF. The CDR3 bases are TGTGCCAGCAGCTTAATGGCGGCGGAGACCCAGTACTTC.

The V gene is TRBV3-1 (or the pseudogene TRBV3-2), the J gene TRBJ2-4, with D possibly matching TRBD2 (5 bases). Germline-derived CDR1 and CDR2 are LGHDT and YNNKEL (reference sequence). Trimming cost V 8 bases and J 4 bases, with 24 bases left between them. The CDR3 loop spans 17 amino acids. The CDR3 sequence is CASQRRESHLRKNIQYF. As DNA, the CDR3 is TGTGCCAGCCAGCGGAGAGAGTCCCATTTGCGAAAAAACATTCAGTACTTC.

V gene TRBV12-3 or TRBV12-4 combines with J gene TRBJ1-1; 7 bases agree with TRBD1. This CDR3 has 13 residues. Unmatched junction bases numbered 5, after V lost 5 bases and J lost 5 bases. CDR3 DNA: TGTGCCAGCAGTGACAGGGTTTGGACTGAAGCTTTCTTT. Translating gives CASSDRVWTEAFF.

The chain employs TRBV5-1 and TRBJ2-1, with TRBD2 matching over 8 bases. The CDR3 covers 15 residues. Germline CDR1 reads SGHRS; CDR2 reads YFSETQ. Germline trimming cut 2 bases from V and 6 bases from J; bases unmatched to any gene: 7. The CDR3 is CASSFPGGPSNEQFF. The CDR3 region has the DNA TGCGCCAGCAGCTTCCCGGGGGGGCCGTCCAATGAGCAGTTCTTC.

The V gene is TRBV29-1, the J gene TRBJ1-6; D unclear. The V end was cut by 4 bases, the J end by 0 bases, with 4 bases between. The CDR3 sequence is 13 residues long. Germline assignment: CDR1 SQVTM and CDR2 ANQGSEA. The CDR3 bases are TGCAGCGTTGCGTCCTCCTATAATTCACCCCTCCACTTT. Its translation is CSVASSYNSPLHF.

The rearrangement links TRBV4-3 to TRBJ2-2; possible D gene TRBD1, 6 bases. There are 16 residues in the CDR3. V lost 3 bases and J lost 4, with 15 bases in between. The germline V gene has CDR1 LGHNA and CDR2 YSLEER. This chain's CDR3 is CASSHPTGTGTGELFF. For the CDR3, the DNA is TGCGCCAGCAGCCATCCCACAGGGACGGGCACCGGGGAGCTGTTTTTT.

The chain carries TRBV6-5 and TRBJ2-7, with 7 bases aligning to TRBD1. V lost 2 bases, J lost 7 bases, and 5 bases stayed unmatched. In germline, CDR1 is MNHEY, CDR2 SVGAGI. This CDR3 is 13 amino acids long. CDR3 nucleotides: TGTGCCAGCAGTTACAGGGGGCCGGGGGAGCAGTACTTC. The encoded protein is CASSYRGPGEQYF.

The chain joins TRBV30 to TRBJ1-4; no definite D call. V was clipped by 1 base and J by 0 bases, with 9 bases between them. Germline V gives CDR1 GTSNPN, CDR2 SVGIG (reference sequence). The CDR3 runs to 15 residues. CDR3 in DNA: TGTGCCTGGAGTGAAGAGATTGCAACTAATGAAAAACTGTTTTTT. This gives the protein CAWSEEIATNEKLFF.

The gene calls are TRBV25-1 and TRBJ1-2; TRBD1 matches at 7 bases. The V gene's germline CDR1 is MGHDK and CDR2 SYGVNS. The CDR3 totals 15 residues. V was clipped by 6 bases and J by 3 bases; unmatched bases: 10. The CDR3 coding sequence is TGTGCCAGCAGCGAAGCCGGGACAGTTTACTATGGCTACACCTTC. This gives the protein CASSEAGTVYYGYTF.